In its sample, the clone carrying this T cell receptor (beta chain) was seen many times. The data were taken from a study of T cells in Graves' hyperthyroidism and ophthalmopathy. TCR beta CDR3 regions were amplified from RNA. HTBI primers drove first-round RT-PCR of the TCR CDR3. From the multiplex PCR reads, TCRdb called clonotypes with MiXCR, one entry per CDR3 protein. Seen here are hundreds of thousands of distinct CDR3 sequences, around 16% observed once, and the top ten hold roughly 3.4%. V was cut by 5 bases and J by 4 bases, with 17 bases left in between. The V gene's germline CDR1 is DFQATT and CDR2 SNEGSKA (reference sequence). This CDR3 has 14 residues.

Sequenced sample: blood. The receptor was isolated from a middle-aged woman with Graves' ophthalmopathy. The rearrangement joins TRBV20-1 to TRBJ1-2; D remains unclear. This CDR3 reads CSAAAGSSPYGYTF. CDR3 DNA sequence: TGCAGTGCTGCGGCAGGAAGCTCCCCCTATGGCTACACCTTC.